This is a list of T cell receptor beta chains from one sample in a study. From the RT-PCR reads, TCRdb called clonotypes with MiXCR, one entry per CDR3 protein. Counted here are more than 550,000 distinct CDR3 sequences, 14% occurring once; the ten biggest clones make up 3.6%. The specimen was memory CD4+ T cells from blood. The receptors stem from a female donor in good health, serving as a healthy control. Both conserved end residues are part of each CDR3. A D gene is named only where the DNA matches it firmly. Only part of the rows carry a size: once, few, many, or a class if the clone is expanded.

v_gene,len,abundance,d_gene,j_gene,CDR3aa,CDR3nt
TRBV4-3,16,many,NA,TRBJ1-3,CASSQDGYSPGNTIYF,TGCGCCAGCAGCCAAGACGGCTATTCCCCTGGAAACACCATATATTTT
TRBV5-1,15,NA,TRBD2,TRBJ2-1,CASSLLAGAGNEQFF,TGCGCCAGCAGCTTGCTGGCGGGAGCGGGGAATGAGCAGTTCTTC
TRBV5-1,13,few,NA,TRBJ1-2,CASSSEGPYGYTF,TGCGCCAGCAGCTCTGAAGGGCCCTATGGCTACACCTTC
TRBV5-1,15,NA,TRBD1,TRBJ2-5,CASSLGQGPRETQYF,TGCGCCAGCAGCTTAGGACAGGGGCCACGGGAGACCCAGTACTTC
TRBV7-6,15,NA,TRBD1,TRBJ1-1,CASSASTGARTEAFF,TGTGCCAGCAGCGCTTCGACAGGGGCGAGAACTGAAGCTTTCTTT
TRBV18,14,NA,TRBD2,TRBJ2-1,CASSPEGLAGEQFF,TGTGCCAGCTCACCAGAGGGACTAGCGGGAGAGCAGTTCTTC
TRBV5-1,13,many,TRBD1,TRBJ1-1,CASSLDPGTGPDF,TGCGCCAGCAGCTTGGATCCCGGGACAGGGCCCGATTTT
TRBV27,9,NA,NA,TRBJ2-7,CSGDYEQYF,TGTTCCGGGGATTACGAGCAGTACTTC
TRBV6-6,12,few,NA,TRBJ2-3,CATNPGEDTQYF,TGTGCCACCAACCCAGGGGAGGATACGCAGTATTTT
TRBV18,12,few,NA,TRBJ2-7,CASSSDSDEQYF,TGTGCCAGCTCATCGGACAGTGACGAGCAGTACTTC
TRBV5-4,18,NA,TRBD2,TRBJ2-3,CASSQEPSGRGVRDTQYF,TGTGCCAGCAGCCAAGAACCTAGTGGGAGGGGAGTCAGAGATACGCAGTATTTT
TRBV15,13,many,NA,TRBJ1-2,CATSRDRGHGYTF,TGTGCCACCAGCAGAGACCGGGGTCATGGCTACACCTTC
TRBV28,17,NA,TRBD2,TRBJ2-1,CASSDPAGLAVDNEQFF,TGTGCCAGCAGTGACCCTGCCGGACTAGCGGTGGACAATGAGCAGTTCTTC
TRBV11-1,13,NA,NA,TRBJ2-5,CASSVSRVETQYF,TGTGCCAGCAGCGTCTCTAGGGTGGAGACCCAGTACTTC
TRBV20-1,15,NA,NA,TRBJ1-2,CSARNPVRGYYGYTF,TGCAGTGCTAGAAACCCGGTCAGGGGATACTATGGCTACACCTTC
TRBV20-1,14,many,NA,TRBJ2-5,CSARSYGSLETQYF,TGCAGTGCTAGAAGTTACGGGAGTCTAGAGACCCAGTACTTC
TRBV5-5,15,few,TRBD1,TRBJ1-3,CASSKGTGLGNTIYF,TGTGCCAGCAGCAAAGGGACAGGTCTCGGAAACACCATATATTTT
TRBV25-1,18,many,TRBD1,TRBJ2-3,CASSEYLGGQGGADTQYF,TGTGCCAGCAGTGAATATTTGGGAGGACAGGGGGGTGCAGATACGCAGTATTTT
TRBV5-1,15,NA,NA,TRBJ2-1,CASSLDTGALGEQIF,TGCGCCAGCAGCTTGGACACGGGAGCCCTTGGTGAGCAGATCTTC
TRBV6-6,14,NA,TRBD1,TRBJ1-1,CASSYQGARAEAFF,TGTGCCAGCAGTTATCAGGGGGCTCGGGCTGAAGCTTTCTTT
TRBV12-3/TRBV12-4,13,NA,NA,TRBJ1-2,CASSFAGAGGYTF,TGTGCCAGCAGTTTCGCAGGGGCTGGAGGCTACACCTTC
TRBV7-3,14,NA,NA,TRBJ1-6,CASSLGRTYSPLHF,TGTGCCAGCAGCCTCGGACGGACTTATTCACCCCTCCACTTT
TRBV29-1,15,many,NA,TRBJ2-2,CSVRDNRANTGELFF,TGCAGCGTACGGGATAACAGGGCGAACACCGGGGAGCTGTTTTTT
TRBV20-1,15,NA,NA,TRBJ2-3,CSARDDRSLTDTQYF,TGCAGTGCTAGAGATGACAGGAGCCTCACAGATACGCAGTATTTT
TRBV27,14,few,TRBD1,TRBJ2-7,CASSEQGHHHEQYF,TGTGCCAGCAGCGAACAGGGGCATCACCACGAGCAGTACTTC
TRBV5-1,14,many,NA,TRBJ2-2,CASSSLRGTGELFF,TGCGCCAGCAGCTCCCTGAGGGGGACCGGGGAGCTGTTTTTT
TRBV6-2/TRBV6-3,16,NA,NA,TRBJ1-1,CASSYPYGQPNTEAFF,TGTGCCAGCAGTTACCCTTACGGACAGCCGAACACTGAAGCTTTCTTT
TRBV5-4,18,NA,TRBD2,TRBJ2-3,CASSFGLAGRTSTDTQYF,TGTGCCAGCAGCTTCGGACTAGCGGGGCGGACTAGCACAGATACGCAGTATTTT